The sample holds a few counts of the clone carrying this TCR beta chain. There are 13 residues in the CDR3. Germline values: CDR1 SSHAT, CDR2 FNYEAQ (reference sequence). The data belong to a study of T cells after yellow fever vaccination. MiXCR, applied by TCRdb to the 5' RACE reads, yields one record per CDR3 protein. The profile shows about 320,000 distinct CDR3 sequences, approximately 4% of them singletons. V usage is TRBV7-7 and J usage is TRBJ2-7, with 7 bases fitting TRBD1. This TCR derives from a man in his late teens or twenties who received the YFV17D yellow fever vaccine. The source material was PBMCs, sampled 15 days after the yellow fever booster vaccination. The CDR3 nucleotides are TGTGCTAGCAGGGACAGCAACACCTACGAGCAGTACGTC. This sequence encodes CASRDSNTYEQYV.